This T cell receptor beta chain stems from a study of blood T cell repertoires in COVID-19. Repertoires were generated with immunoSEQ multiplex PCR, while TCRdb's copy carries only in-frame clones and drops some. The table has about 480,000 clones, about 88% seen once. The V gene lost 3 bases and the J gene lost 6 bases, with 25 bases spanning the gap. This CDR3 region has 17 residues. From germline, CDR1 is SGHRS and CDR2 YFSETQ. Input material: peripheral blood. The gene calls are TRBV5-1 and TRBJ2-7, with unresolved D. This TCR came from a woman aged 45-60 years with COVID-19, enrolled during active disease. The CDR3 is CASSSVGQTISVAEQYF. The CDR3 region has the DNA TGCGCCAGCAGCTCTGTGGGCCAGACAATTTCTGTTGCCGAGCAGTACTTC. The variable domain in full, with the rest retrieved from reference TRBV5-1 and TRBJ2-7, is KAGVTQTPRYLIKTRGQQVTLSCSPISGHRSVSWYQQTPGQGLQFLFEYFSETQRNKGNFPGRFSGRQFSNSRSEMNVSTLELGDSALYLCASSSVGQTISVAEQYFGPGTRLTVT.